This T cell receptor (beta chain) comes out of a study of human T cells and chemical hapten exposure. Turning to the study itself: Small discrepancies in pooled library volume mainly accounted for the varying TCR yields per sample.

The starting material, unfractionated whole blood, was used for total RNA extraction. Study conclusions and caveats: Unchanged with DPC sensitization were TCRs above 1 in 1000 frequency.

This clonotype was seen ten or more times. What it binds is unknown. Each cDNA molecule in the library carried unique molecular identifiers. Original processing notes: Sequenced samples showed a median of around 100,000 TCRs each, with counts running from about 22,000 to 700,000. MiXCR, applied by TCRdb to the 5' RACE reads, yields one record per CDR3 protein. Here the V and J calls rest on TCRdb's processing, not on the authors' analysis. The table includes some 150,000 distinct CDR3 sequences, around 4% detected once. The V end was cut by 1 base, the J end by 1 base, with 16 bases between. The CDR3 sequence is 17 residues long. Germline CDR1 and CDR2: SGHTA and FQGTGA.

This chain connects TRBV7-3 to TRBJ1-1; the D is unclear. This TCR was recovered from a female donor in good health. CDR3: CASSLIPLRARNTEAFF. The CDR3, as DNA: TGTGCCAGCAGCTTAATCCCATTGAGGGCGAGGAACACTGAAGCTTTCTTT.